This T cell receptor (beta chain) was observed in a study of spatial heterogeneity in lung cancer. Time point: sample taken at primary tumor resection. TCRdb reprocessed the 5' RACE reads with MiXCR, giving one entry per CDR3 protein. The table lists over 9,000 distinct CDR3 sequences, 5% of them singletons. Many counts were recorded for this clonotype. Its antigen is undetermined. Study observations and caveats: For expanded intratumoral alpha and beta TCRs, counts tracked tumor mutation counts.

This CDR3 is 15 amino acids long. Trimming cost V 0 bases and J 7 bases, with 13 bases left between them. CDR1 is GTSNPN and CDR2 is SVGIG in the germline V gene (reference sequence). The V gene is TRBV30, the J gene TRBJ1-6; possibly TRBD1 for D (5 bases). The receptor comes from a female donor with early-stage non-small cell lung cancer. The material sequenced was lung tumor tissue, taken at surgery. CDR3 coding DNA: TGTGCCTGGAGTGTAAAGGGGATCGGAAATTCACCCCTCCACTTT. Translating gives CAWSVKGIGNSPLHF.